This T cell receptor (beta chain) was profiled in a study of naive and memory T cell subsets (TCRdb year 2017). About the investigation overall: According to the figure summarizing the samples, there were around ten blood donors, 7 tuberculin skin test biopsies and 3 saline control biopsies. PCR2 was typically a SYBR Green qPCR stopped at a set threshold; low-input samples could instead use end-point PCR (roughly 6 cycles).

CDR1 and CDR2 (MNHEY, SVGEGT) derive from the germline V gene. The CDR3 numbers 17 residues from cysteine through phenylalanine. The entry retains the CDR3 DNA only, 51 bases that are in frame from base 1. V is pruned by 6 bases and J by 5 bases, leaving 10 bases of the junction without a gene match. Results the study describes overall, beyond this receptor: The RNA-based method was acknowledged to be potentially sensitive to changes in TCR transcripts with T cell activation and differentiation.

This clonotype was seen a few times. This receptor's antigen is unknown. Base quality data are lacking; no much larger clone is found one base away. Libraries were made using UMI-ligation and nested PCR. The ligated cDNA was amplified in four rounds of PCR with nested alpha and beta constant region primers together with the SP2 primer. For the blood and skin samples, TCR RNA was reverse transcribed with SuperScript IV using primers for the alpha and beta constant regions. An oligonucleotide carrying the Illumina SP2 primer and a UMI was ligated to the cDNA 3' end using T4 RNA ligase 1. The 12-nucleotide UMI consisted of two random hexamers with an eight-base spacer between the hexamers to prevent hairpin formation. TCR alpha and beta chain libraries were processed separately from the second PCR onward, with dual indexing for multiplexing. After pooling, the indexed libraries were analyzed by capillary electrophoresis and sequenced on either an Illumina MiSeq or NextSeq. To boost base diversity and improve cluster recognition, PhiX DNA at roughly 4.5-8% was spiked into the libraries. The study's own analysis went as follows. Demultiplexor took UMIs from read 2, joined the UMIs to the TCR sequence from read 1, and separated reads according to sample indices. V and J genes and V-J junctions were identified by Decombinator, which gave every TCR a five-part identifier that included V and J deletions. Collapsinator used UMIs to correct sequencing errors and PCR amplification heterogeneity, producing a UMI-based abundance for each TCR. Identifiers were converted to nucleotide sequence by CDR3Translator and translated to amino acids, and CDR3 regions were extracted on the basis of terminal motifs. After normalization to the amount of input RNA, error-corrected alpha and beta TCR counts from blood and skin were compared. TCRdb reworked the public reads: Q25 trimming with fastp, MiXCR clone assembly, productive beta chains retained. Every CDR3 protein is listed once, alongside the most common genes and DNA of its rows. The V and J calls and clone size are TCRdb's, not the authors'. In this sample the table shows about 25,000 distinct CDR3 sequences, roughly 5.4% of which occur a single time. The ten most abundant clones make up roughly 6.8% of the sample.

The study described a robust, sensitive protocol for amplifying, sequencing and analyzing TCRs, using 3' ligation of a UMI-containing oligonucleotide to TCR cDNA. For whole blood analysis, about 2.5 ml of peripheral blood was drawn from adult healthy volunteers into Tempus tubes, and RNA was extracted according to the manufacturer's instructions. Total RNA, without cell sorting, was DNase treated with RQ1 DNase before reverse transcription, targeting about 1 to 1,100 ng input. Skin biopsy and whole blood libraries were made to test pipeline robustness in samples where T cells form a minority population.

This clonotype originated in an adult in good health. This chain joins TRBV6-2 or TRBV6-3 to TRBJ2-5; 15 bases in the middle match TRBD2. The sample consisted of blood. The CDR3: CASSLRRTSGREETQYF. The DNA is as follows: TGTGCCAGCAGCTTACGACGGACTAGCGGGAGGGAGGAGACCCAGTACTTC.